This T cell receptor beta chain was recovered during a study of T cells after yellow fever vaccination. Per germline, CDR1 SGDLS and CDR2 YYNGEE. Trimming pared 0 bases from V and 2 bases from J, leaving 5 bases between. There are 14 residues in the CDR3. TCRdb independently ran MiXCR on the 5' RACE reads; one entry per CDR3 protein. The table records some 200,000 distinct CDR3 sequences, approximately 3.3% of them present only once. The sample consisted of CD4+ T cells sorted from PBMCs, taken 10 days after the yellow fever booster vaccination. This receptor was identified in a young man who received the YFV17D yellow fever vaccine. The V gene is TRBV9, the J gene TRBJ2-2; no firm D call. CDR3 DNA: TGTGCCAGCAGCGTAGGAACTAACACCGGGGAGCTGTTTTTT. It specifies CASSVGTNTGELFF.